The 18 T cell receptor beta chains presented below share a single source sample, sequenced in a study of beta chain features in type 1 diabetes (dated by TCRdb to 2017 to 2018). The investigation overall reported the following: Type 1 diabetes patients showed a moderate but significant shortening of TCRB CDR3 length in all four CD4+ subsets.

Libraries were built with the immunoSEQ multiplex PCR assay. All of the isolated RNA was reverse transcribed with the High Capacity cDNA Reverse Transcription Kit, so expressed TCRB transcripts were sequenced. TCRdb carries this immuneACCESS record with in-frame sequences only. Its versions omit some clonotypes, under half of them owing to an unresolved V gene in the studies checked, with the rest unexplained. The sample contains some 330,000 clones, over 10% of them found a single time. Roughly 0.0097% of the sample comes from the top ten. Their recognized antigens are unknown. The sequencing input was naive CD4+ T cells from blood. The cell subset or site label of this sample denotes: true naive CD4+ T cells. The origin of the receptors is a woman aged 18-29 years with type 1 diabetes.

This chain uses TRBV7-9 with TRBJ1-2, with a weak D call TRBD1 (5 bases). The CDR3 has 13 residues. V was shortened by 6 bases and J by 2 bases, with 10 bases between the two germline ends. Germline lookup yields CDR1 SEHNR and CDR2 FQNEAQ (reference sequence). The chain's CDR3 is CASRRDGNYGYTF. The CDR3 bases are TGTGCCAGCAGGCGGGACGGCAACTATGGCTACACCTTC.

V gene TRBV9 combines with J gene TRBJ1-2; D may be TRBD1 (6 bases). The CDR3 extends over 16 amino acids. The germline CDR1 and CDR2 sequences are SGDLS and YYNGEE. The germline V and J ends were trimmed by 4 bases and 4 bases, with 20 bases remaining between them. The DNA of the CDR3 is TGTGCCAGCAGCCCGAGGGGAGGGGGTGCTCTCTATGGCTACACCTTC. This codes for CASSPRGGGALYGYTF.

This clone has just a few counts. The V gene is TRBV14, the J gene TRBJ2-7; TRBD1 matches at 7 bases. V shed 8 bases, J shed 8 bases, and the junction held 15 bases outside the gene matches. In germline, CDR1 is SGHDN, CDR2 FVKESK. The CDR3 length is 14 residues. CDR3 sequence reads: CASQPGQNPTKQYF. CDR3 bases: TGTGCCAGCCAACCGGGACAGAACCCTACGAAGCAGTACTTC.

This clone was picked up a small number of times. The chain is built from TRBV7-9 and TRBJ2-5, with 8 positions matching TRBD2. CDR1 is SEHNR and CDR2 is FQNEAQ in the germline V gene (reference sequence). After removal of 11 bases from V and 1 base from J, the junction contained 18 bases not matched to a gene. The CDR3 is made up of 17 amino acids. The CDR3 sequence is CAVGPVEGSGAQETQYF. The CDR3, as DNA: TGTGCCGTCGGCCCGGTGGAAGGTAGCGGGGCCCAAGAGACCCAGTACTTC.

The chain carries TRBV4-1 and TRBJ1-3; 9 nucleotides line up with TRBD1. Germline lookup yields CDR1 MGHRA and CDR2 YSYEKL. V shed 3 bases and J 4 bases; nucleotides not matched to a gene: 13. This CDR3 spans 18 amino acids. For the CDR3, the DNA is TGCGCCAGCAGCCAGGAGCGAAAACAGGGGGCTAACGGAAACACCATATATTTT. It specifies CASSQERKQGANGNTIYF.

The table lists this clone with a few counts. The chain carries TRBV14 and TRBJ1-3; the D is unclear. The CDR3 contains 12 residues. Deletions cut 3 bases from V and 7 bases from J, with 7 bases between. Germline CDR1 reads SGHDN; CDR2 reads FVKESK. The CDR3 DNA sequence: TGTGCCAGCAGCCACGTCTCGAACACCATATATTTT. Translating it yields CASSHVSNTIYF.

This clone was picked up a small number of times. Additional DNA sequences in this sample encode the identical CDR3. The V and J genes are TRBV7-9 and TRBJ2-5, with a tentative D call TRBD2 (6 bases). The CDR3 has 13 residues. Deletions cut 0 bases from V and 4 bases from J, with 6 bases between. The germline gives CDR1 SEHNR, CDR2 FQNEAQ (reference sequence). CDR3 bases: TGTGCCAGCAGCTTAGCCGGGGGAGAGACCCAGTACTTC. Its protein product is CASSLAGGETQYF.

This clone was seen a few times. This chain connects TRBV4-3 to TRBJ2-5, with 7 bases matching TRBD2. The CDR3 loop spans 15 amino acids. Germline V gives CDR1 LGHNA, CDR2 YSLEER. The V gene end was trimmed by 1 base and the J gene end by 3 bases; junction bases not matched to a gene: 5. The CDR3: CASSQAGGPEETQYF. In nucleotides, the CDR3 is TGCGCCAGCAGCCAAGCGGGGGGACCTGAAGAGACCCAGTACTTC.

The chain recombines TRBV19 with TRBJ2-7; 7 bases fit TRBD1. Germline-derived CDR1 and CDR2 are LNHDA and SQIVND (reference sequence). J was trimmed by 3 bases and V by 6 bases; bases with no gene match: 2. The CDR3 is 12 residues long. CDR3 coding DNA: TGTGCCAGTAGGCGACAGGGCTACGAGCAGTACTTC. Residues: CASRRQGYEQYF.

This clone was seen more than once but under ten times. The CDR3 nucleotides read TGTGCCAGCAGTGAAGGAGGACTAGCGGTCTCCAATGAGCAGTTCTTC. Encoded protein: CASSEGGLAVSNEQFF. The gene calls are TRBV2 and TRBJ2-1; 10 bases line up with TRBD2. This CDR3 has 16 residues. With V trimmed by 1 base and J by 6 bases, 6 bases remained unmatched. Germline-derived CDR1 and CDR2 are SNHLY and FYNNEI.

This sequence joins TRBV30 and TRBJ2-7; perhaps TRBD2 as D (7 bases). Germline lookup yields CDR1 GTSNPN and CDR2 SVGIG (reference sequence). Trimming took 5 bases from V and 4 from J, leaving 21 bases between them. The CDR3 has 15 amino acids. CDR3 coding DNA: TGTGCCTGGGCCCAAGGAAGGGGGAGGGGTTACGAGCAGTACTTC. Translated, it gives CAWAQGRGRGYEQYF.

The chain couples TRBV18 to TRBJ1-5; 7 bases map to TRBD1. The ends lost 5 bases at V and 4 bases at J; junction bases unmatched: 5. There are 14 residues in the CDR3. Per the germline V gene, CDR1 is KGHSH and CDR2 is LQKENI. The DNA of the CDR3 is TGTGCCAGCTCATCGCGGGACAGAAATCAGCCCCAGCATTTT. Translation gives CASSSRDRNQPQHF.

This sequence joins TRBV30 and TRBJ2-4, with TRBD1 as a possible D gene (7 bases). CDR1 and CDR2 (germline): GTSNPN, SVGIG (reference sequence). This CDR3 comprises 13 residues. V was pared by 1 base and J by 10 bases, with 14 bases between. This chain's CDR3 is CAWSGTTGTIQYF. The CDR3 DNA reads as TGTGCCTGGAGTGGAACGACAGGGACTATTCAGTACTTC.

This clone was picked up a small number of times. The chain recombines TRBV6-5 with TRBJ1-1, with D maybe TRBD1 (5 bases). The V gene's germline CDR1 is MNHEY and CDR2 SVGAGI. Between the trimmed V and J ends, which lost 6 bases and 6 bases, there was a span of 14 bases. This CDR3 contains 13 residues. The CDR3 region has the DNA TGTGCCAGCAGGACCACGGACATCGCTGAAGCTTTCTTT. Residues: CASRTTDIAEAFF.

The CDR3 nucleotides are TGTGCCAGCAGCGTAGTGGGACAGGGAGGGGGCGAGCAGTACTTC. The encoded protein is CASSVVGQGGGEQYF. The chain has TRBV9 and TRBJ2-7, with 9 bases lining up with TRBD1. The CDR3 is 15 residues long. J lost 6 bases, V lost 0 bases, and 7 bases had no gene match. Germline values: CDR1 SGDLS, CDR2 YYNGEE.

The CDR3 sequence is CASSPTGSPFSGANVLTF. CDR3 nucleotide sequence: TGTGCCAGCAGCCCGACCGGGAGCCCCTTTTCTGGGGCCAACGTCCTGACTTTC. The chain joins TRBV9 to TRBJ2-6; perhaps TRBD2 as D (6 bases). The CDR3 runs 18 residues. Looked up from germline, CDR1 is SGDLS and CDR2 is YYNGEE. The germline V and J ends were trimmed by 4 bases and 1 base, with 18 bases remaining between them.

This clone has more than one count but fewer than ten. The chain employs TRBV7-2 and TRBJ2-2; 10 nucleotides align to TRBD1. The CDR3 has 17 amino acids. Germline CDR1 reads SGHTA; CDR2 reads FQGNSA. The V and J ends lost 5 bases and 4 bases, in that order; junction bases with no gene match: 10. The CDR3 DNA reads TGTGCCAGCAGCCCCAATGGGACAGGGGCGTTCACCGGGGAGCTGTTTTTT. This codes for CASSPNGTGAFTGELFF.

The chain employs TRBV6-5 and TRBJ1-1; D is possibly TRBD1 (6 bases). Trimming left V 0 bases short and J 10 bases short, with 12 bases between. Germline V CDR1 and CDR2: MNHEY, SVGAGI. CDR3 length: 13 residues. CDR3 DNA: TGTGCCAGCAGTTACTCGAGTCTCAGGGGAGCTTTCTTT. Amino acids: CASSYSSLRGAFF.